Listed here are 28 T cell receptor beta chains from one sample, sequenced in a study of PD-1 blockade in classical Hodgkin lymphoma. The protocol was immunoSEQ multiplex PCR, while the TCRdb copy is restricted to in-frame clones and leaves out a portion. The table records tens of thousands of clones, about 91% of them present only once. Every patient was affected by relapse after autologous stem cell transplantation, while exposure to brentuximab vedotin was not uniform. Sequenced here: peripheral blood mononuclear cells (PBMCs), sampled before the second cycle of nivolumab. The receptors originated from a human donor with classical Hodgkin lymphoma.

This sequence joins TRBV11-2 and TRBJ2-1; no clear D gene. The CDR3 extends over 13 amino acids. Germline lookup yields CDR1 SGHAT and CDR2 FQNNGV. V lost 1 base and J lost 2, with 3 bases in between. The CDR3 protein is CASSLGTYNEQFF. CDR3 DNA: TGTGCCAGCAGCTTAGGTACCTACAATGAGCAGTTCTTC.

V gene TRBV6-1 combines with J gene TRBJ2-2; 10 bases align to TRBD2. From germline, CDR1 is MNHNS and CDR2 SASEGT. J lost 5 bases, V lost 4 bases, and 4 bases had no gene match. The CDR3 loop spans 15 amino acids. The CDR3 DNA reads as TGTGCCAGCAGTGCACTAGCGGGGACTACCGGGGAGCTGTTTTTT. Protein product: CASSALAGTTGELFF.

Comment on this clone: Different DNA sequences within this sample yield the same CDR3. The chain carries TRBV5-1 and TRBJ1-1; the D is unclear. Per the germline V gene, CDR1 is SGHRS and CDR2 is YFSETQ. V was shortened by 0 bases and J by 0 bases, with 6 bases between the two germline ends. The length of the CDR3 is 14 residues. The CDR3 sequence is CASSLGQMNTEAFF. CDR3 nucleotides: TGCGCCAGCAGCTTGGGGCAGATGAACACTGAAGCTTTCTTT.

The chain is built from TRBV10-2 and TRBJ2-1; 8 bases agree with TRBD2. The CDR3 is 16 amino acids. V shed 4 bases, J shed 1 base, and the junction held 6 bases outside the gene matches. Per germline, CDR1 WSHSY and CDR2 SAAADI. The CDR3 DNA sequence: TGCGCCAGCAGTGTGGATAGCGGGGCGTCCTACAATGAGCAGTTCTTC. Translation gives CASSVDSGASYNEQFF.

CDR3 protein: CASSTGQGPYEQYF. The DNA of the CDR3 is TGTGCCAGTAGTACCGGACAGGGACCCTACGAGCAGTACTTC. The chain recombines TRBV19 with TRBJ2-7; 8 bases align to TRBD1. There are 14 residues in the CDR3. Germline V gives CDR1 LNHDA, CDR2 SQIVND (reference sequence). The trim removed 4 bases at V and 2 bases at J, leaving 4 bases unmatched.

The V call is TRBV19, the J call TRBJ2-7; weak D call: TRBD2 (6 bases). The CDR3 is 14 residues long. V lost 3 bases, J lost 4 bases, and 13 bases lay in between. Germline values: CDR1 LNHDA, CDR2 SQIVND (reference sequence). In DNA form, the CDR3 reads TGTGCCAGTAGTATCACGGGAGCGGCGTACGAGCAGTACTTC. Translation: CASSITGAAYEQYF.

This chain links TRBV11-2 with TRBJ2-1, with a possible D match to TRBD2 (6 bases). Germline CDR1 is SGHAT and CDR2 is FQNNGV. The CDR3 spans 17 residues. V was cut by 5 bases and J by 0 bases, with 17 bases left in between. CDR3 DNA: TGTGCCAGCAGCGCCCCATGGACTACTCCCTCCTACAATGAGCAGTTCTTC. Protein sequence: CASSAPWTTPSYNEQFF.

The J gene is TRBJ2-3, the V gene TRBV7-8; 8 bases line up with TRBD2. The trim removed 0 bases at V and 6 bases at J, leaving 5 bases unmatched. The CDR3 has 15 amino acids. Germline loops: CDR1 SGHVS, CDR2 FQNEAQ. Here the CDR3 DNA reads TGTGCCAGCAGCTTAGCCTTGGCTAGCGGGGATACGCAGTATTTT. Amino acid sequence: CASSLALASGDTQYF. The full variable domain, its missing parts supplied by reference TRBV7-8 and TRBJ2-3, is GAGVSQSPRYKVAKRGQDVALRCDPISGHVSLFWYQQALGQGPEFLTYFQNEAQLDKSGLPSDRFFAERPEGSVSTLKIQRTQQEDSAVYLCASSLALASGDTQYFGPGTRLTVL.

The V gene is TRBV7-9, the J gene TRBJ2-7; 7 bases map to TRBD2. The germline V gene encodes CDR1 SEHNR and CDR2 FQNEAQ (reference sequence). V shed 8 bases and J 2 bases; nucleotides not matched to a gene: 9. The CDR3 length is 14 residues. For the CDR3, the DNA is TGTGCCAGCTCCCCGGCGGGGGAGGCCTACGAGCAGTACTTC. It is translated as CASSPAGEAYEQYF.

Of note for this clone: The junction differs from germline at one of its ends, possibly a read error. This chain connects TRBV5-4 to TRBJ2-7; 7 positions agree with TRBD1. Germline assignment: CDR1 SGHNT and CDR2 YYREEE (reference sequence). The CDR3 loop spans 13 amino acids. The CDR3 sequence is CASRFGQDYEQYF. As DNA, the CDR3 is TGTGCCAGCCGCTTTGGACAGGACTACGAGCAGTACTTC.

V usage is TRBV4-2 and J usage is TRBJ1-5, with a possible D match to TRBD1 (6 bases). Looked up from germline, CDR1 is LGHNA and CDR2 is YNFKEQ. The CDR3 length is 15 residues. V lost 1 base, J lost 4 bases, and 11 bases lay in between. The CDR3 is CASSQVGGPNQPQHF. CDR3 bases: TGTGCCAGCAGCCAAGTTGGGGGGCCAAATCAGCCCCAGCATTTT.

The chain couples TRBV19 to TRBJ1-5; no clear D. V lost 5 bases to trimming and J lost 1 base, with 9 bases between them. Germline loops: CDR1 LNHDA, CDR2 SQIVND (reference sequence). The CDR3 runs 14 residues. CDR3: CASSGKVSNQPQHF. Here the CDR3 DNA reads TGTGCCAGTAGTGGAAAAGTAAGCAATCAGCCCCAGCATTTT.

The chain has TRBV4-2 and TRBJ2-3; D is ambiguous. Trimming stripped 0 bases from V and 3 bases from J, with 13 bases between. The CDR3 extends over 16 amino acids. Per the germline V gene, CDR1 is LGHNA and CDR2 is YNFKEQ. CDR3 sequence (DNA): TGTGCCAGCAGCCAAGATTTGAGTGTCCGGACAGATACGCAGTATTTT. It translates to CASSQDLSVRTDTQYF.

The rearrangement uses TRBV7-2 and TRBJ2-5; TRBD1 matches at 12 bases. V dropped 3 bases and J dropped 4; count of bases not matched to a gene: 6. This CDR3 is built from 16 residues. Germline values: CDR1 SGHTA, CDR2 FQGNSA. In DNA form, the CDR3 reads TGTGCCAGCAGCTTCTTGGGACAGGGGGCCCGAGAGACCCAGTACTTC. This codes for CASSFLGQGARETQYF.

This chain uses TRBV9 with TRBJ2-7; D remains unclear. Between the trimmed V and J ends, which lost 0 bases and 2 bases, there was a span of 18 bases. CDR1 is SGDLS and CDR2 is YYNGEE in the germline V gene. The CDR3 runs 17 residues. CDR3 loop: CASSVEVGTTSPYEQYF. CDR3 coding DNA: TGTGCCAGCAGCGTAGAGGTGGGAACCACCTCCCCCTACGAGCAGTACTTC.

The CDR3 DNA reads as TGTGCCAGCAGCTCCTCCGGGACAGAACAAGAGACCCAGTACTTC. It is translated as CASSSSGTEQETQYF. The rearrangement links TRBV5-6 to TRBJ2-5, with 7 bases matching TRBD1. V lost 3 bases and J lost 2; bases outside the gene matches: 7. The CDR3 totals 15 residues. Per the germline V gene, CDR1 is SGHDT and CDR2 is YYEEEE.

The rearrangement links TRBV4-1 to TRBJ1-1; 12 bases line up with TRBD1. Germline lookup yields CDR1 MGHRA and CDR2 YSYEKL. This CDR3 comprises 15 residues. The junction had 8 bases not matched to a gene; V was cut back by 1 base and J by 11 bases. This chain's CDR3 is CASSQAGTGGLEAFF. The CDR3 DNA reads as TGCGCCAGCAGCCAAGCCGGGACAGGGGGCTTGGAGGCTTTCTTT.

This chain connects TRBV6-5 to TRBJ2-7, with D tentatively TRBD2 (6 bases). Germline values: CDR1 MNHEY, CDR2 SVGAGI. V lost 7 bases and J 0 bases, leaving 13 bases between the germline ends. The CDR3 extends over 14 amino acids. CDR3 protein: CASMEGPSSYEQYF. CDR3 nucleotide sequence: TGTGCCAGCATGGAGGGCCCAAGCTCCTACGAGCAGTACTTC.

The chain has TRBV5-4 and TRBJ2-7; no clear D gene. Germline CDR1 SGHNT, CDR2 YYREEE (reference sequence). The CDR3 extends over 12 amino acids. The V end was cut by 0 bases, the J end by 6 bases, with 7 bases between. The CDR3 DNA follows: TGTGCCAGCAGCTTGGATGCGGTCGAGCAGTACTTC. This sequence encodes CASSLDAVEQYF.

The chain couples TRBV27 to TRBJ2-3; the D gene is possibly TRBD1 (5 bases). Germline-derived CDR1 and CDR2 are MNHEY and SMNVEV (reference sequence). CDR3 length equals 15 residues. V lost 3 bases and J 4 bases, leaving 14 bases between the germline ends. The CDR3: CASSFRGRSPDTQYF. The CDR3 DNA follows: TGTGCCAGCAGTTTTAGGGGAAGGTCCCCAGATACGCAGTATTTT.

This chain joins TRBV10-3 and TRBJ2-5; 9 positions match TRBD2. CDR3 length equals 16 residues. CDR1 and CDR2 (germline): ENHRY, SYGVKD. V lost 0 bases and J lost 5; bases outside the gene matches: 7. CDR3 amino acids: CAISESTLAGVETQYF. DNA of the CDR3: TGTGCCATCAGTGAGTCCACATTAGCGGGAGTGGAGACCCAGTACTTC.

This chain connects TRBV29-1 to TRBJ2-7; 12 bases line up with TRBD2. V lost 6 bases to trimming and J lost 2 bases; unmatched junction nucleotides: 5. Germline V gene data show CDR1 as SQVTM and CDR2 as ANQGSEA. This CDR3 spans 14 amino acids. The DNA of the CDR3 is TGCAGCGTCCGACTAGCGGGAGATACCTACGAGCAGTACTTC. It translates to CSVRLAGDTYEQYF.

A note on this clone: At the DNA level, this CDR3 is encoded by other sequences in the same sample as well. The J gene is TRBJ2-7, the V gene TRBV9; D is uncertain. This CDR3 has 14 amino acids. Germline loops: CDR1 SGDLS, CDR2 YYNGEE. Trimming took 0 bases from V and 2 from J, leaving 9 bases between them. The CDR3 DNA sequence: TGTGCCAGCAGCGTAGGCCCAGAGACCTACGAGCAGTACTTC. Protein sequence: CASSVGPETYEQYF.

The genes are TRBV30 and TRBJ2-7, with D tentatively TRBD2 (5 bases). CDR1 is GTSNPN, CDR2 SVGIG, per germline (reference sequence). The CDR3 is made up of 12 amino acids. Trimming shortened V by 4 bases and J by 0 bases, and 7 bases separated the two germline ends. DNA of the CDR3: TGTGCCTGGAACCGGGACTCCTACGAGCAGTACTTC. Protein product: CAWNRDSYEQYF.

The chain is built from TRBV7-9 and TRBJ1-3, with TRBD1 as a possible D gene (6 bases). The germline gives CDR1 SEHNR, CDR2 FQNEAQ (reference sequence). This CDR3 spans 16 amino acids. The V gene lost 3 bases and the J gene lost 0 bases, with 12 bases spanning the gap. The CDR3 nucleotides are TGTGCCAGCAGCTTTAGATCAGGGGTCTCTGGAAACACCATATATTTT. This encodes CASSFRSGVSGNTIYF.

The chain recombines TRBV11-2 with TRBJ2-3, with TRBD1 matching 7 bases. CDR3 size: 18 residues. Germline values: CDR1 SGHAT, CDR2 FQNNGV. Trimming at V came to 4 bases and at J to 0 bases, leaving 13 bases not matched to a gene. The CDR3 here is CASSYYVTLQGSTDTQYF. CDR3 DNA sequence: TGTGCCAGCAGCTATTATGTAACACTACAGGGGAGCACAGATACGCAGTATTTT.

This sequence joins TRBV2 and TRBJ2-2; TRBD1 aligns across 10 bases. The CDR3 has 15 amino acids. The V and J ends lost 8 bases and 4 bases, in that order; junction bases with no gene match: 7. Germline CDR1 reads SNHLY; CDR2 reads FYNNEI. Written as DNA, the CDR3 is TGTGCCAGCGGGGACAGGGGAGGGAGCACCGGGGAGCTGTTTTTT. It yields the protein CASGDRGGSTGELFF.

CDR3 sequence reads: CASMADQETQYF. CDR3 DNA sequence: TGTGCCAGTATGGCAGACCAAGAGACCCAGTACTTC. This chain links TRBV19 with TRBJ2-5; D is unclear. The CDR3 length is 12 residues. V was cut by 7 bases and J by 0 bases, with 6 bases left in between. Germline CDR1 reads LNHDA; CDR2 reads SQIVND (reference sequence).